The present TCR beta chain was sequenced within a study of blood T cell repertoires in COVID-19. Study as a whole: Nucleic acid was either cDNA or gDNA, and it came from T cells, B-cell-depleted T cells, or PBMCs.

This clone was detected once. Original methodology: Amplification of reference gene primers was used by the study to estimate nucleated cell counts. Clones were read by immunoSEQ multiplex PCR, and TCRdb kept only the in-frame ones, dropping some. V and J calls and clone size follow that table, whereas D and trimming were derived from the DNA. The sample has approximately 90,000 clones, 90% seen once. CDR3 length: 15 amino acids. The germline V gene has CDR1 SNHLY and CDR2 FYNNEI. V dropped 4 bases and J dropped 4 bases, with 14 bases sitting between them. Sequenced material: peripheral blood. The V gene is TRBV2, the J gene TRBJ1-3, with D hard to call. The receptor comes from a man between 60 and 75 years old with acute or convalescent COVID-19. CDR3 DNA sequence: TGTGCCAGCAGTGCTTTACATTTTTTAGGAAACACCATATATTTT. This encodes CASSALHFLGNTIYF.